The 11 T cell receptor beta chains reported below all come from one sample, sequenced in a study of OX40 agonist ivuxolimab in advanced cancers. Clones were read by immunoSEQ multiplex PCR, and TCRdb kept only the in-frame ones, dropping some. In the table there are about 93,000 clones, 85% to 95% of which are singletons. The sequences come from CD4+ or CD8+ T cells sorted from blood, collected in a trial of the OX40 agonist ivuxolimab. The origin of the receptors is an adult with an advanced solid tumor such as melanoma, head and neck, liver or kidney cancer.

The chain recombines TRBV30 with TRBJ1-1; weak D call: TRBD1 (5 bases). This CDR3 spans 15 amino acids. Trimming removed 0 bases at V and 3 bases at J, with 14 bases between. Germline V gives CDR1 GTSNPN, CDR2 SVGIG (reference sequence). CDR3: CAWSVQGAGDTEAFF. The CDR3 DNA sequence: TGTGCCTGGAGTGTACAAGGGGCCGGGGACACTGAAGCTTTCTTT.

This chain joins TRBV30 and TRBJ2-2; D is undetermined. CDR3 length: 15 residues. Germline V gene sequence: CDR1 GTSNPN, CDR2 SVGIG (reference sequence). Trimming pared 1 base from V and 0 bases from J, leaving 9 bases between. The CDR3 region has the DNA TGTGCCTGGAGTGGCTTGCAGGCGAACACCGGGGAGCTGTTTTTT. Translated, it gives CAWSGLQANTGELFF.

V and J are TRBV5-1 and TRBJ2-1; 13 bases are a match to TRBD2. Trimming at V came to 4 bases and at J to 9 bases, leaving 13 bases not matched to a gene. The CDR3 extends over 17 amino acids. CDR1 and CDR2 from the germline V gene are SGHRS and YFSETQ. The CDR3 loop is CASSTGLAGDSSPEQFF. The CDR3 region has the DNA TGCGCCAGCAGCACCGGACTAGCGGGAGACTCTTCCCCTGAGCAGTTCTTC.

J is TRBJ2-1 and V is TRBV7-8, with 9 bases aligning to TRBD2. With 1 base clipped from V and 5 bases from J, the junction kept 3 bases outside the gene matches. The CDR3 extends over 15 amino acids. CDR1 is SGHVS and CDR2 is FQNEAQ in the germline V gene. This CDR3 reads CASSLELAGNNEQFF. The CDR3 DNA reads TGTGCCAGCAGCTTAGAACTAGCGGGCAACAATGAGCAGTTCTTC. The variable domain in full, completed from reference TRBV7-8 and TRBJ2-1, reads GAGVSQSPRYKVAKRGQDVALRCDPISGHVSLFWYQQALGQGPEFLTYFQNEAQLDKSGLPSDRFFAERPEGSVSTLKIQRTQQEDSAVYLCASSLELAGNNEQFFGPGTRLTVL.

Here the CDR3 reads CASSLQGAVYWSGNTIYF. The CDR3 region has the DNA TGTGCCAGCAGCCTACAGGGGGCGGTCTATTGGTCTGGAAACACCATATATTTT. J is TRBJ1-3 and V is TRBV7-2, with 9 bases lining up with TRBD1. The CDR3 is 18 residues long. The V segment lost 5 bases and the J segment 1 base; nucleotides outside the gene matches: 12. The germline CDR1 and CDR2 sequences are SGHTA and FQGNSA.

V usage is TRBV5-1 and J usage is TRBJ2-7; D remains ambiguous. The germline V gene encodes CDR1 SGHRS and CDR2 YFSETQ. Trimming took off 0 bases at V and 6 bases at J, with 16 bases between the two ends. The CDR3 consists of 15 residues. DNA of the CDR3: TGCGCCAGCAGCTTGGAATGGAATACTCGTGGCGAGCAGTACTTC. Encoded protein: CASSLEWNTRGEQYF.

The chain links TRBV10-3 to TRBJ1-2, with D uncertain. Per germline, CDR1 ENHRY and CDR2 SYGVKD. The CDR3 extends over 15 amino acids. Trimming left V 3 bases short and J 6 bases short, with 17 bases between. CDR3 sequence reads: CAISDPREGRDGYTF. The CDR3 region has the DNA TGTGCCATCAGTGACCCCCGGGAGGGCAGAGATGGCTACACCTTC.

The chain combines TRBV28 with TRBJ1-1, with D unclear. V shed 3 bases and J shed 0 bases, with 11 bases lying between them. The CDR3 length is 15 residues. Per the germline V gene, CDR1 is MDHEN and CDR2 is SYDVKM. CDR3 sequence: CASSLLGVMNTEAFF. Written as DNA, the CDR3 is TGTGCCAGCAGTTTGTTGGGCGTTATGAACACTGAAGCTTTCTTT.

V is TRBV6-5 and J is TRBJ2-1; 12 bases agree with TRBD2. Germline V gene lookup returns CDR1 MNHEY and CDR2 SVGAGI. The CDR3 loop spans 13 amino acids. V dropped 5 bases and J dropped 10; count of bases not matched to a gene: 3. The DNA of the CDR3 is TGTGCCAGCAGTCAGACTAGCGGGGGCGAGCAGTTCTTC. Amino acid sequence: CASSQTSGGEQFF.

This clone occurred once. The chain uses TRBV14 and TRBJ2-2, with D tentatively TRBD1 (5 bases). Germline V gene sequence: CDR1 SGHDN, CDR2 FVKESK. V lost 2 bases and J 3 bases, leaving 19 bases between the germline ends. The CDR3 sequence is 18 residues long. The CDR3 reads CASSQHHAARVDTGELFF. CDR3 in DNA: TGTGCCAGCAGCCAACATCACGCGGCCAGGGTGGACACCGGGGAGCTGTTTTTT.

The V and J genes are TRBV6-5 and TRBJ1-1, with D unresolved. Trimming took 4 bases from V and 2 from J, leaving 11 bases between them. The germline V gene has CDR1 MNHEY and CDR2 SVGAGI. This CDR3 comprises 14 residues. The chain's CDR3 is CASSFGSPNTEAFF. The CDR3 coding sequence is TGTGCCAGCAGTTTCGGGTCCCCAAACACTGAAGCTTTCTTT.